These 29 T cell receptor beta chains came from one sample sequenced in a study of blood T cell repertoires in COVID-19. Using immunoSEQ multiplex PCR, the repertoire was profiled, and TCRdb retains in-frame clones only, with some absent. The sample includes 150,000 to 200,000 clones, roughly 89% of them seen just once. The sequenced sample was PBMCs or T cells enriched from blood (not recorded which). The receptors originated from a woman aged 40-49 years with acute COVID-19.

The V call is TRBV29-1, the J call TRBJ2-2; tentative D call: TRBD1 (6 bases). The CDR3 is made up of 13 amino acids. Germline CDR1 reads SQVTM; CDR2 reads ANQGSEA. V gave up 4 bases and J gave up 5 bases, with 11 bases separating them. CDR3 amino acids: CSVVPQGTGELFF. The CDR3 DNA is TGCAGCGTTGTTCCCCAGGGGACCGGGGAGCTGTTTTTT.

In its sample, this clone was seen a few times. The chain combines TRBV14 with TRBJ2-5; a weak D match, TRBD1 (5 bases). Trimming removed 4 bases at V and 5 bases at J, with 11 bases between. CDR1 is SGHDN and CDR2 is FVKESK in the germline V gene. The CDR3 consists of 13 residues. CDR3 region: CASSLRGAETQYF. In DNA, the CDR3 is TGTGCCAGCAGCCTTAGGGGTGCGGAGACCCAGTACTTC.

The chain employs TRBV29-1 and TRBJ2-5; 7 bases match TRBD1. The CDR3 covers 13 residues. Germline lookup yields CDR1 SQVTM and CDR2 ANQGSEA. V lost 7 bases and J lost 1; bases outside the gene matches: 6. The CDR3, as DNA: TGCAGCGGGACGACAGGGCCCCAAGAGACCCAGTACTTC. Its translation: CSGTTGPQETQYF.

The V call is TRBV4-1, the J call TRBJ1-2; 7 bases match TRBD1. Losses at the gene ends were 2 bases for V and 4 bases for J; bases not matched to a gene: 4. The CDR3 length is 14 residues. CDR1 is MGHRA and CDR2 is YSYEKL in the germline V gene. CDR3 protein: CASSQTGTVYGYTF. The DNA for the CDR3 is TGCGCCAGCAGCCAAACCGGGACAGTCTATGGCTACACCTTC.

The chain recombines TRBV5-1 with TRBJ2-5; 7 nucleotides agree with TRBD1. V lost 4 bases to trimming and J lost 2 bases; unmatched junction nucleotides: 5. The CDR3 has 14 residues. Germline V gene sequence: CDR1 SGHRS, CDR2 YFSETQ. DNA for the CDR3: TGCGCCAGCAGCCCTGGGACAGTACAAGAGACCCAGTACTTC. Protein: CASSPGTVQETQYF.

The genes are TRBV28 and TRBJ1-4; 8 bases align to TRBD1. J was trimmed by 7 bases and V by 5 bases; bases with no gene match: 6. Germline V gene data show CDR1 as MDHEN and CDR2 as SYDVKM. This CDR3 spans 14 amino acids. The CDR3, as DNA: TGTGCCAGCAGTCTCCGGGACAGGATTGAAAAACTGTTTTTT. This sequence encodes CASSLRDRIEKLFF.

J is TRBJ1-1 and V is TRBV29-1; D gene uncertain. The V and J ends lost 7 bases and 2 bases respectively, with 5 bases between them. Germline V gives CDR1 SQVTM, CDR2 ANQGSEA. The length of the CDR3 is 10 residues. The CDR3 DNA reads TGCAGCGCGACAAACACTGAAGCTTTCTTT. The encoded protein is CSATNTEAFF. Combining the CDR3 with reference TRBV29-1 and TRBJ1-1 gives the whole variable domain SAVISQKPSRDICQRGTSLTIQCQVDSQVTMMFWYRQQPGQSLTLIATANQGSEATYESGFVIDKFPISRPNLTFSTLTVSNMSPEDSSIYLCSATNTEAFFGQGTRLTVV.

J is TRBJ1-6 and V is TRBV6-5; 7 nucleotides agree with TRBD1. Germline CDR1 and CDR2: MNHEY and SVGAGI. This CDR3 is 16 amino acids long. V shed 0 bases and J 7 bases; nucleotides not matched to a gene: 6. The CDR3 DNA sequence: TGTGCCAGCAGTTACTCTTGGACAGGCATCAATTCACCCCTCCACTTT. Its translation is CASSYSWTGINSPLHF.

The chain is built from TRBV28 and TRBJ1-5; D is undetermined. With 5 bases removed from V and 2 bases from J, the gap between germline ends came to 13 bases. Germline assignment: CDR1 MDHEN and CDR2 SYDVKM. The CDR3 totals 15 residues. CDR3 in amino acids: CASSPLQTGNQPQHF. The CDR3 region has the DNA TGTGCCAGCAGTCCTCTACAGACGGGCAATCAGCCCCAGCATTTT. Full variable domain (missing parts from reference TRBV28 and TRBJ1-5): DVKVTQSSRYLVKRTGEKVFLECVQDMDHENMFWYRQDPGLGLRLIYFSYDVKMKEKGDIPEGYSVSREKKERFSLILESASTNQTSMYLCASSPLQTGNQPQHFGDGTRLSIL.

CDR3 DNA: TGTGCCAGTAGTATCCTGGAGAAGGACACCGGGGAGCTGTTTTTT. Amino acid sequence: CASSILEKDTGELFF. The chain carries TRBV19 and TRBJ2-2; D gene unclear. V was pared by 3 bases and J by 3 bases, with 11 bases between. The CDR3 spans 15 residues. From germline, CDR1 is LNHDA and CDR2 SQIVND (reference sequence).

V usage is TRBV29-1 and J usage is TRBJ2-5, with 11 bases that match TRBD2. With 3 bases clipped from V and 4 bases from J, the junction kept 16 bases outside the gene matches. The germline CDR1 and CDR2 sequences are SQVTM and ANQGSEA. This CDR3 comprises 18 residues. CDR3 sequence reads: CSVEFGTSGLTPLETQYF. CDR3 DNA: TGCAGCGTTGAGTTTGGGACTAGCGGTCTTACTCCCTTAGAGACCCAGTACTTC.

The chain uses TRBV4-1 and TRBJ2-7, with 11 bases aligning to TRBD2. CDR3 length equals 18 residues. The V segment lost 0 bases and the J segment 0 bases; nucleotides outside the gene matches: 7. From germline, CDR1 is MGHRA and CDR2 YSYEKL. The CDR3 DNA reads TGCGCCAGCAGCCAAGATGTCACTAGCGGGAGTCCCTCCTACGAGCAGTACTTC. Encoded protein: CASSQDVTSGSPSYEQYF.

For the CDR3, the DNA is TGTGCCAGCAGTTTGGGCAGGAACTATGGCTACACCTTC. Translated: CASSLGRNYGYTF. This chain joins TRBV28 and TRBJ1-2; no definite D call. V was pared by 3 bases and J by 2 bases, with 7 bases between. CDR3 length: 13 residues. Per the germline V gene, CDR1 is MDHEN and CDR2 is SYDVKM.

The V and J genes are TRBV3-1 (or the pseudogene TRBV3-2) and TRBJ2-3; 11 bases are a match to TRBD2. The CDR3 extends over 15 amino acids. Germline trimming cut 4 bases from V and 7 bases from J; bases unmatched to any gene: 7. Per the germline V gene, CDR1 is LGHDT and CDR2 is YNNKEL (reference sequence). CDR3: CASSLTSGAVNTQYF. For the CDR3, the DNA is TGTGCCAGCAGCCTGACTAGCGGGGCCGTGAATACGCAGTATTTT.

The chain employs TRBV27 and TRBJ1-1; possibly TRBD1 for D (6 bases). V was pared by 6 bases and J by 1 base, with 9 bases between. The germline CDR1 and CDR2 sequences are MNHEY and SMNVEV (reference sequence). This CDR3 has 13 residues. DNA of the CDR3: TGTGCCAGCAGGGCGACAGGGAACACTGAAGCTTTCTTT. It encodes CASRATGNTEAFF.

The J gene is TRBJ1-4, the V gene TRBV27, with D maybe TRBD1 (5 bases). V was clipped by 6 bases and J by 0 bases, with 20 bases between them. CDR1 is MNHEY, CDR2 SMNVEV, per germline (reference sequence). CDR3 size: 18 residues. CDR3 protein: CASRNTGRRWATNEKLFF. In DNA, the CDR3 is TGTGCCAGCAGAAACACAGGTAGACGCTGGGCAACTAATGAAAAACTGTTTTTT.

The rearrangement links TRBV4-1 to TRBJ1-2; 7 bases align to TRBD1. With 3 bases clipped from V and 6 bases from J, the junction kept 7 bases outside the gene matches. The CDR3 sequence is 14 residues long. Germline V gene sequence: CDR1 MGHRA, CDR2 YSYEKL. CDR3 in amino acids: CASSQAGQAHGYTF. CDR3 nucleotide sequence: TGCGCCAGCAGCCAGGCCGGACAGGCACATGGCTACACCTTC.

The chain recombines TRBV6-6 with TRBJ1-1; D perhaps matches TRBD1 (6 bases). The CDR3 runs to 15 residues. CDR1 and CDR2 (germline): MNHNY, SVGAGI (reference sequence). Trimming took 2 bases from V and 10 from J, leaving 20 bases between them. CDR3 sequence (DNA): TGTGCCAGCAGTTACGCGCCACCACAGGGTACGCGAGCTTTCTTT. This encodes CASSYAPPQGTRAFF.

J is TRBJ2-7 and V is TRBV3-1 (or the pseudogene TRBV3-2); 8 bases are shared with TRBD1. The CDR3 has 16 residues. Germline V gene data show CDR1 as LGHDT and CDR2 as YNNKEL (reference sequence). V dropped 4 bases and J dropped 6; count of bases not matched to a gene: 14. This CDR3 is CASSRSHPGQAREQYF. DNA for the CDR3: TGTGCCAGCAGCCGGAGTCATCCGGGACAGGCTCGCGAGCAGTACTTC.

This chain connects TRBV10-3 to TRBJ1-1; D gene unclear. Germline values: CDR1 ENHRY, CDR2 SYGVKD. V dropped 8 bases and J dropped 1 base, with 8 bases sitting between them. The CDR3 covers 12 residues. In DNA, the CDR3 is TGTGCCATCGGGGAGAAGAACACTGAAGCTTTCTTT. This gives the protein CAIGEKNTEAFF.

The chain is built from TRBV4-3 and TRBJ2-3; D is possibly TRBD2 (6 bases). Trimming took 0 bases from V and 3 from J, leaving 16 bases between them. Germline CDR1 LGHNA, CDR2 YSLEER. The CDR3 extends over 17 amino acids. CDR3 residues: CASSQDPTGVGTDTQYF. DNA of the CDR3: TGCGCCAGCAGCCAAGATCCAACGGGAGTGGGTACAGATACGCAGTATTTT.

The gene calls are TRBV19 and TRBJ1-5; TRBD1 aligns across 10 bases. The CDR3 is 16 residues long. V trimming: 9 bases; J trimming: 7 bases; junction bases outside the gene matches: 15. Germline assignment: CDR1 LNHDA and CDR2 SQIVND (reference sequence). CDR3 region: CASRVTGTGVEQPQHF. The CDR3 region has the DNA TGTGCCAGCAGGGTGACGGGGACAGGGGTAGAGCAGCCCCAGCATTTT. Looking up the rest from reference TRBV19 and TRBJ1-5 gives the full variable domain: DGGITQSPKYLFRKEGQNVTLSCEQNLNHDAMYWYRQDPGQGLRLIYYSQIVNDFQKGDIAEGYSVSREKKESFPLTVTSAQKNPTAFYLCASRVTGTGVEQPQHFGDGTRLSIL.

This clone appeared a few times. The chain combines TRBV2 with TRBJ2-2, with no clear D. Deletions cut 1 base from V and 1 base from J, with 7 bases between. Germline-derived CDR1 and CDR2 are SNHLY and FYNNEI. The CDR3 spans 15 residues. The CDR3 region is CASSEESLNTGELFF. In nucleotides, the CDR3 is TGTGCCAGCAGTGAAGAGAGCCTGAACACCGGGGAGCTGTTTTTT.

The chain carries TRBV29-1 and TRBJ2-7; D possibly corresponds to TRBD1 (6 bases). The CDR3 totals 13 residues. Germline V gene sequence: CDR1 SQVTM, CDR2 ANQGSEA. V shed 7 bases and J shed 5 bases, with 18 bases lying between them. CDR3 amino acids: CSAGGQGLNEQYF. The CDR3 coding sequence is TGCAGCGCCGGAGGTCAGGGGCTTAACGAGCAGTACTTC.

The CDR3 DNA sequence: TGTGCCAGCAGTTTTCAGTGGACTCACGAGCAGTACTTC. Its translation is CASSFQWTHEQYF. The genes are TRBV28 and TRBJ2-7; D may be TRBD2 (5 bases). Germline CDR1 and CDR2: MDHEN and SYDVKM. V was shortened by 3 bases and J by 5 bases, with 11 bases between the two germline ends. The CDR3 loop spans 13 amino acids.

CDR3 sequence: CASSPPLEGTQYF. CDR3 bases: TGTGCCAGCAGCCCCCCATTAGAGGGGACCCAGTACTTC. The rearrangement links TRBV3-1 (or the pseudogene TRBV3-2) to TRBJ2-5; D possibly corresponds to TRBD2 (5 bases). The CDR3 covers 13 residues. Germline V gene sequence: CDR1 LGHDT, CDR2 YNNKEL (reference sequence). Trimming took 4 bases from V and 7 from J, leaving 13 bases between them.

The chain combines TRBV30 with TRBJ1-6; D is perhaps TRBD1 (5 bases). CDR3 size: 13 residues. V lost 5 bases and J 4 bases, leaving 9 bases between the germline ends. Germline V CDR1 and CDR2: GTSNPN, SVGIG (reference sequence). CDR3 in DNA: TGTGCCTGGTGCAGGGCGTATAATTCACCCCTCCACTTT. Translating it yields CAWCRAYNSPLHF.

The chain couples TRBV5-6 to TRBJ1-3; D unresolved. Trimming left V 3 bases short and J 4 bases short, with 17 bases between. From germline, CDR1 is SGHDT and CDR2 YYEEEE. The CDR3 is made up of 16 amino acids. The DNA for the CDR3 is TGTGCCAGCAGCTCATCCTGGCGGGCGGGAGGAAACACCATATATTTT. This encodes CASSSSWRAGGNTIYF.

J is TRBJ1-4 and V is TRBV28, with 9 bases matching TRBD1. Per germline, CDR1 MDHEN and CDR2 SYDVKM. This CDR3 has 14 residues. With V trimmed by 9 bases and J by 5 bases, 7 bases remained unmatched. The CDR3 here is CARPGQGNNEKLFF. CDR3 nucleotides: TGTGCCAGACCAGGACAGGGGAACAATGAAAAACTGTTTTTT.